Listed below are T cell receptor beta chains from one sample, sequenced in a study of response to subunit inactivated influenza vaccine. TCRdb processed the RT-PCR reads anew with MiXCR; each CDR3 protein has one entry. Found here are 550,000 to 600,000 distinct CDR3 sequences, roughly 10% of them singletons; the top ten hold roughly 10%. The specimen comprised PBMCs from blood, sampled on the day of vaccination. The receptors were gathered from a man aged 45-60 years who received an inactivated influenza vaccine. Both conserved end residues are part of each CDR3. Each record gives: CDR3 length, V gene, D gene, J gene, clone size, CDR3 protein, CDR3 DNA. D genes are given only for firm matches. The size field is filled for only some rows; it gives once, few, many or a size class.

len: 13; v_gene: TRBV12-3/TRBV12-4; d_gene: -; j_gene: TRBJ1-5; abundance: many; CDR3aa: CASSFAQNQPQHF; CDR3nt: TGTGCCAGCAGTTTTGCCCAGAATCAGCCCCAGCATTTT
len: 13; v_gene: TRBV20-1; d_gene: -; j_gene: TRBJ2-1; abundance: few; CDR3aa: CSARGSSVHEQFF; CDR3nt: TGCAGTGCTAGAGGCAGTTCTGTCCATGAGCAGTTCTTC
len: 17; v_gene: TRBV15; d_gene: TRBD2; j_gene: TRBJ2-1; abundance: many; CDR3aa: CATSRETAGGIYNAQFF; CDR3nt: TGTGCCACCAGCAGAGAAACAGCGGGGGGAATTTACAATGCGCAGTTCTTC
len: 12; v_gene: TRBV30; d_gene: TRBD1; j_gene: TRBJ1-2; abundance: -; CDR3aa: CAWIGRGHGYTF; CDR3nt: TGTGCCTGGATTGGCAGGGGGCACGGCTACACCTTC
len: 15; v_gene: TRBV18; d_gene: -; j_gene: TRBJ1-4; abundance: many; CDR3aa: CASSPAGTFNEKLFF; CDR3nt: TGTGCCAGCTCTCCGGCCGGGACATTTAATGAAAAACTGTTTTTT
len: 16; v_gene: TRBV28; d_gene: -; j_gene: TRBJ2-7; abundance: -; CDR3aa: CASSFAPRESSREQYF; CDR3nt: TGTGCCAGCAGTTTCGCCCCGCGGGAATCCTCCCGAGAGCAGTACTTC
len: 12; v_gene: TRBV11-2; d_gene: -; j_gene: TRBJ1-2; abundance: many; CDR3aa: CASSSPNYGYTF; CDR3nt: TGTGCCAGCAGCTCCCCCAACTATGGCTACACCTTC
len: 16; v_gene: TRBV27; d_gene: TRBD2; j_gene: TRBJ2-1; abundance: -; CDR3aa: CASSRSTSGGANEQFF; CDR3nt: TGTGCCAGCAGTCGCTCGACTAGCGGGGGGGCCAATGAGCAGTTCTTC
len: 16; v_gene: TRBV5-1; d_gene: -; j_gene: TRBJ2-2; abundance: -; CDR3aa: CASSLDPGRGTGELFF; CDR3nt: TGCGCCAGCAGCTTGGATCCGGGGCGCGGTACCGGGGAGCTGTTTTTT
len: 13; v_gene: TRBV10-3; d_gene: TRBD2; j_gene: TRBJ2-5; abundance: -; CDR3aa: CAAASGVQETQYF; CDR3nt: TGTGCCGCGGCCAGCGGGGTCCAAGAGACCCAGTACTTC
len: 15; v_gene: TRBV6-5; d_gene: TRBD2; j_gene: TRBJ2-5; abundance: few; CDR3aa: CASSYLAGGQETQYF; CDR3nt: TGTGCCAGCAGTTACTTAGCGGGAGGCCAGGAGACCCAGTACTTC
len: 18; v_gene: TRBV5-6; d_gene: -; j_gene: TRBJ2-7; abundance: many; CDR3aa: CASSFRGQGPRTTYEQYF; CDR3nt: TGTGCCAGCAGCTTTCGAGGGCAGGGGCCTAGAACTACCTACGAGCAGTACTTC
len: 14; v_gene: TRBV7-9; d_gene: -; j_gene: TRBJ2-7; abundance: -; CDR3aa: CASSLGRRGGEQYF; CDR3nt: TGTGCCAGCAGCTTAGGTCGGCGGGGAGGCGAGCAGTACTTC
len: 16; v_gene: TRBV4-3; d_gene: -; j_gene: TRBJ2-3; abundance: many; CDR3aa: CASSQDRGVNTDTQYF; CDR3nt: TGCGCCAGCAGCCAAGATAGGGGCGTAAACACAGATACGCAGTATTTT
len: 17; v_gene: TRBV29-1; d_gene: TRBD2; j_gene: TRBJ2-2; abundance: few; CDR3aa: CSANLPKGTSGMGELFF; CDR3nt: TGCAGCGCCAATCTACCCAAGGGGACTAGCGGGATGGGGGAGCTGTTTTTT
len: 13; v_gene: TRBV28; d_gene: -; j_gene: TRBJ1-1; abundance: -; CDR3aa: CASSPPVQGEAFF; CDR3nt: TGTGCCAGCAGTCCCCCCGTCCAGGGTGAAGCTTTCTTT
len: 12; v_gene: TRBV7-2; d_gene: -; j_gene: TRBJ2-1; abundance: few; CDR3aa: CASSLETGTKFF; CDR3nt: TGTGCCAGCAGCTTAGAGACAGGGACTAAGTTCTTC
len: 14; v_gene: TRBV20-1; d_gene: TRBD1; j_gene: TRBJ2-7; abundance: once; CDR3aa: CSARPDRGVYEQYF; CDR3nt: TGCAGTGCTAGACCCGACAGGGGGGTTTACGAGCAGTACTTC
len: 17; v_gene: TRBV4-1; d_gene: -; j_gene: TRBJ1-5; abundance: -; CDR3aa: CASSPLGGGLLNQPQHF; CDR3nt: TGCGCCAGCAGCCCCCTAGGGGGAGGGCTCCTCAATCAGCCCCAGCATTTT
len: 15; v_gene: TRBV10-3; d_gene: -; j_gene: TRBJ1-4; abundance: few; CDR3aa: CAISAGSTTNEKLFF; CDR3nt: TGTGCCATCAGTGCGGGGTCTACCACAAATGAAAAACTGTTTTTT
len: 15; v_gene: TRBV6-1; d_gene: TRBD1; j_gene: TRBJ2-4; abundance: -; CDR3aa: CASSPRGKAKNIQYF; CDR3nt: TGTGCCAGCAGTCCCAGGGGGAAAGCCAAAAACATTCAGTACTTC
len: 15; v_gene: TRBV15; d_gene: TRBD1; j_gene: TRBJ2-7; abundance: few; CDR3aa: CATSREIRDSYEQYF; CDR3nt: TGTGCCACCAGCAGAGAAATAAGGGACAGTTACGAGCAGTACTTC
len: 12; v_gene: TRBV20-1; d_gene: -; j_gene: TRBJ1-5; abundance: few; CDR3aa: CSAASRNQPQHF; CDR3nt: TGCAGTGCTGCTTCCCGCAATCAGCCCCAGCATTTT
len: 14; v_gene: TRBV30; d_gene: -; j_gene: TRBJ2-7; abundance: -; CDR3aa: CAWSVPGETYEQYF; CDR3nt: TGTGCCTGGAGTGTTCCGGGGGAAACCTACGAGCAGTACTTC
len: 13; v_gene: TRBV7-9; d_gene: -; j_gene: TRBJ2-1; abundance: -; CDR3aa: CASSPGGPGEQFF; CDR3nt: TGTGCCAGCAGCCCGGGTGGCCCCGGAGAGCAGTTCTTC